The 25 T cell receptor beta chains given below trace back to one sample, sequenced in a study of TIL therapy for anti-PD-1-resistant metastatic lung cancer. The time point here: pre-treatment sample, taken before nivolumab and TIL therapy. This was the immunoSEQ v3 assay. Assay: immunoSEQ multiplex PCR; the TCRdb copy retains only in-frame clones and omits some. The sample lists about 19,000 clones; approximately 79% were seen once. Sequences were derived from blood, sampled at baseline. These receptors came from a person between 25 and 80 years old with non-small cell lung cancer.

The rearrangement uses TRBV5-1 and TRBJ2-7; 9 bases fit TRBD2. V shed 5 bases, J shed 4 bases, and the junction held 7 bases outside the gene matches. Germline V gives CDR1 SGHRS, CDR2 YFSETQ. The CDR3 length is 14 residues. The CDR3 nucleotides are TGCGCCAGCAGACCCCTAGCGGGATCTTACGAGCAGTACTTC. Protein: CASRPLAGSYEQYF.

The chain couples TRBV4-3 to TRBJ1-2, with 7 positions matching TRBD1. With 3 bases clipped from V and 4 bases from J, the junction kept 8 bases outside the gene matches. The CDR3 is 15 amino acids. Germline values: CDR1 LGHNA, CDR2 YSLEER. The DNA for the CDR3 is TGCGCCAGCAGCCACCCCGGGACAGCTATCTATGGCTACACCTTC. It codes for CASSHPGTAIYGYTF.

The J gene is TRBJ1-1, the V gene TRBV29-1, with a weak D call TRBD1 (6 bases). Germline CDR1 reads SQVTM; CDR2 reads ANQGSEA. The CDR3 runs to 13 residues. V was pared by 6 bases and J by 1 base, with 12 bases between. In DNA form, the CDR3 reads TGCAGCGTGGGCAAGACAGGGAACACTGAAGCTTTCTTT. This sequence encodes CSVGKTGNTEAFF. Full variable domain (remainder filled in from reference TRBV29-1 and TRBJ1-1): SAVISQKPSRDICQRGTSLTIQCQVDSQVTMMFWYRQQPGQSLTLIATANQGSEATYESGFVIDKFPISRPNLTFSTLTVSNMSPEDSSIYLCSVGKTGNTEAFFGQGTRLTVV.

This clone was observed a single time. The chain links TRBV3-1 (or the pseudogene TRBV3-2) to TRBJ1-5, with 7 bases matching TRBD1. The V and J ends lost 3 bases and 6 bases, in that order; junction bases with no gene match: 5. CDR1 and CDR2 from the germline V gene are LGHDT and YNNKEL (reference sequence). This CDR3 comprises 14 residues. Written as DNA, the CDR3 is TGTGCCAGCAGCCAGGGGACAGTCGCTCAGCCCCAGCATTTT. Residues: CASSQGTVAQPQHF.

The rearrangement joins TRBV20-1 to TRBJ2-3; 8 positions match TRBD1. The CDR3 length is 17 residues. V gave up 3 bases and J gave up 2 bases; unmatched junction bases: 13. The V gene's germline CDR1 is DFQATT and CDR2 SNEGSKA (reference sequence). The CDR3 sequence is CSASDDRSGQATDTQYF. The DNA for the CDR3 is TGCAGTGCTAGTGACGATCGGTCGGGACAGGCCACAGATACGCAGTATTTT.

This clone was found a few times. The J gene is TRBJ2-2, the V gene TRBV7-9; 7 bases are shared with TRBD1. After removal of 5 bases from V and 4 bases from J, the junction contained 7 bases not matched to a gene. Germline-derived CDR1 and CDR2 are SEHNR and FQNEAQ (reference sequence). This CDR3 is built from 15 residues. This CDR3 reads CASSADRVGTGELFF. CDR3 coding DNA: TGTGCCAGCAGCGCCGACAGGGTAGGCACCGGGGAGCTGTTTTTT. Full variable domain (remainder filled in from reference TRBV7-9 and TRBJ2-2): DTGVSQNPRHKITKRGQNVTFRCDPISEHNRLYWYRQTLGQGPEFLTYFQNEAQLEKSRLLSDRFSAERPKGSFSTLEIQRTEQGDSAMYLCASSADRVGTGELFFGEGSRLTVL.

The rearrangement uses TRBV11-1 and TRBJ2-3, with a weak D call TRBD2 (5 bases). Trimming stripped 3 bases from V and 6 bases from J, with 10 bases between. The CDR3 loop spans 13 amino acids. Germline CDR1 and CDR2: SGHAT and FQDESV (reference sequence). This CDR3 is CASSFQTGDTQYF. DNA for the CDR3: TGTGCCAGCAGCTTCCAAACGGGGGATACGCAGTATTTT.

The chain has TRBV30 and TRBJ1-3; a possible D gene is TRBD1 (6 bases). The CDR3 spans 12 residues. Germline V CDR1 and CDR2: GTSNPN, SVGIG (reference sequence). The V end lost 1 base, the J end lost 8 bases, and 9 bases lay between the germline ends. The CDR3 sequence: CAWSEQGYTIYF. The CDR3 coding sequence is TGTGCCTGGAGTGAACAGGGTTACACCATATATTTT.

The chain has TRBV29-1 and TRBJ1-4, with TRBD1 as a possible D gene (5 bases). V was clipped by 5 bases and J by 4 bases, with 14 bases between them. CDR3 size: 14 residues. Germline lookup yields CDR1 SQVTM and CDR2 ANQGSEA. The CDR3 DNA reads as TGCAGCGTTCGTCAGTCAGGGCATAATGAAAAACTGTTTTTT. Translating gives CSVRQSGHNEKLFF.

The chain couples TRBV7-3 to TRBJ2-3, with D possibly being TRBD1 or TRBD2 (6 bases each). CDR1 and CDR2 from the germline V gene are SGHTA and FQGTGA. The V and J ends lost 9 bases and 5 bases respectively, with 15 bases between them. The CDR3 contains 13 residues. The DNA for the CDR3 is TGTGCCAGGCTGATGGGGGGCATAGATACGCAGTATTTT. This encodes CARLMGGIDTQYF.

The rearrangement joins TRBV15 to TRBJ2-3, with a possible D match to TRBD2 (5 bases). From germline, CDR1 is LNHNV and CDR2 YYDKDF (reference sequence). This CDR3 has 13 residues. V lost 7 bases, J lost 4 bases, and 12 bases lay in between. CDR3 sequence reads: CATTAGNSDTQYF. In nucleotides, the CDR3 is TGTGCCACCACGGCCGGGAACTCAGATACGCAGTATTTT. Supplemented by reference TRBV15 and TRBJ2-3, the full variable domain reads DAMVIQNPRYQVTQFGKPVTLSCSQTLNHNVMYWYQQKSSQAPKLLFHYYDKDFNNEADTPDNFQSRRPNTSFCFLDIRSPGLGDTAMYLCATTAGNSDTQYFGPGTRLTVL.

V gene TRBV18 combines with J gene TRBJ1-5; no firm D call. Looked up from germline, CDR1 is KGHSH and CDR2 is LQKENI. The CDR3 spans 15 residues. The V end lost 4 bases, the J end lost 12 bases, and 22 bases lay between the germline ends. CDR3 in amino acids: CASSHILSVPISQHF. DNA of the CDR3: TGTGCCAGCTCACATATACTTTCTGTCCCAATCAGCCAGCATTTT.

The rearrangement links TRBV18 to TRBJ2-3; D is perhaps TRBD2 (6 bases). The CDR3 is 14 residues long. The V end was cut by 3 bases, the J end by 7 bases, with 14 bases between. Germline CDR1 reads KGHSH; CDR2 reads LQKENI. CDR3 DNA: TGTGCCAGCTCACCCTCTCGTGGGGGGAATACGCAGTATTTT. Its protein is CASSPSRGGNTQYF.

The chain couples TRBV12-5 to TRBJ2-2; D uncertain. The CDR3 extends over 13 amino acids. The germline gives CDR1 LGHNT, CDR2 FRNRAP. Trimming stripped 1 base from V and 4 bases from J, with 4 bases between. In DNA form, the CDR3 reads TGTGCTAGTGGTTTGGGGATCACCGGGGAGCTGTTTTTT. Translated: CASGLGITGELFF.

In nucleotides, the CDR3 is TGTGCCAGCAGTTACCCCTTTGGCCAGCACGAGCAGTACTTC. This gives the protein CASSYPFGQHEQYF. The V gene is TRBV6-2 or TRBV6-3, the J gene TRBJ2-7; no firm D call. CDR1 and CDR2 from the germline V gene are MNHEY and SVGEGT. The CDR3 covers 14 residues. V was shortened by 2 bases and J by 5 bases, with 13 bases between the two germline ends.

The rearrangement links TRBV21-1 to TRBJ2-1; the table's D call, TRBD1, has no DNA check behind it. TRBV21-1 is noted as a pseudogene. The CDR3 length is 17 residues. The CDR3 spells CASSKRRAGGSYNEQFF. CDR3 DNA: TGTGCCAGCAGCAAACGGCGGGCAGGGGGCTCCTACAATGAGCAGTTCTTC.

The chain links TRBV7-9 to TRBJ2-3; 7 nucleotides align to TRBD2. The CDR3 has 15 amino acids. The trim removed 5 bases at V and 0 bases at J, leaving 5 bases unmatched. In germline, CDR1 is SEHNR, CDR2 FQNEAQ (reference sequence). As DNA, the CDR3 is TGTGCCAGCAGCACCACTAGCGAAAGCACAGATACGCAGTATTTT. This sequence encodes CASSTTSESTDTQYF. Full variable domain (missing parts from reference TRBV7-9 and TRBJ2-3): DTGVSQNPRHKITKRGQNVTFRCDPISEHNRLYWYRQTLGQGPEFLTYFQNEAQLEKSRLLSDRFSAERPKGSFSTLEIQRTEQGDSAMYLCASSTTSESTDTQYFGPGTRLTVL.

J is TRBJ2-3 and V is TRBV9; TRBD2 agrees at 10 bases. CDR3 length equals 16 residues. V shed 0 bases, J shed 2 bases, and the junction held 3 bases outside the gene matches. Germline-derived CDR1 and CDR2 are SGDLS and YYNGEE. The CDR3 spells CASSVGAGGTTDTQYF. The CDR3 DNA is TGTGCCAGCAGCGTAGGAGCGGGAGGGACCACAGATACGCAGTATTTT.

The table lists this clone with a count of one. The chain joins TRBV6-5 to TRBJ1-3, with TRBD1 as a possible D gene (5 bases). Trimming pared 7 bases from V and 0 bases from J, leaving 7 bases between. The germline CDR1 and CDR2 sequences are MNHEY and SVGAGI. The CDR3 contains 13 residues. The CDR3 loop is CASTGGSGNTIYF. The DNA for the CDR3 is TGTGCCAGCACCGGGGGCTCTGGAAACACCATATATTTT.

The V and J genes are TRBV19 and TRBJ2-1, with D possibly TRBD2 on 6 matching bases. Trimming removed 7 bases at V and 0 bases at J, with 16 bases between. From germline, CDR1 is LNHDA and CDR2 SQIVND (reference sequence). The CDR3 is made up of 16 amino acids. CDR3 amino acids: CASTLEGGFSYNEQFF. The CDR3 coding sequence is TGTGCCAGTACCCTGGAGGGCGGGTTCTCCTACAATGAGCAGTTCTTC.

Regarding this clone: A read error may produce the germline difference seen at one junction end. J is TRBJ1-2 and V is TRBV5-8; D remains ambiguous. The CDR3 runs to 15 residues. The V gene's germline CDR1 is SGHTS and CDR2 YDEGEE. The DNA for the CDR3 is TGTGCCAGCAGTCCCCGGGAGCGGGCCTCCAGTGGCTACATCTTC. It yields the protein CASSPRERASSGYIF. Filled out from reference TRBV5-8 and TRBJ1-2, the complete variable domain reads EAGVTQSPTHLIKTRGQQATLRCSPISGHTSVYWYQQALGLGLQFLLWYDEGEERNRGNFPPRFSGRQFPNYSSELNVNALELEDSALYLCASSPRERASSGYIFGSGTRLTVV.

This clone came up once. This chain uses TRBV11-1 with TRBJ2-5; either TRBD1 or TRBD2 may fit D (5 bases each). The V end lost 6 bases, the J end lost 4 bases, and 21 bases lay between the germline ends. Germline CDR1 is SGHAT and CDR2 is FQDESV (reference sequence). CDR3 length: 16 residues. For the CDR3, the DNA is TGTGCCAGCAGGAAGAGGGTCGCCAGGGCCCCAGAGACCCAGTACTTC. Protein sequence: CASRKRVARAPETQYF.

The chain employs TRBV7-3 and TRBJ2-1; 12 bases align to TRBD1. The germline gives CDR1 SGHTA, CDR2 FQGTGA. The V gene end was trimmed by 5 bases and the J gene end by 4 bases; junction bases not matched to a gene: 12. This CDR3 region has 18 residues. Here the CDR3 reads CASSLGTGGARSYNEQFF. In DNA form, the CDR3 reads TGTGCCAGCAGCCTAGGGACAGGGGGCGCGAGGTCGTACAATGAGCAGTTCTTC.

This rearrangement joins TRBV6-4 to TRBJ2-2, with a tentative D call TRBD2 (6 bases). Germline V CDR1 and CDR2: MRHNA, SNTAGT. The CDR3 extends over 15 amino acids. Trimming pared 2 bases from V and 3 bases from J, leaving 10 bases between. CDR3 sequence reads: CASSDGAGHTGELFF. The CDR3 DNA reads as TGTGCCAGCAGTGACGGAGCGGGTCACACCGGGGAGCTGTTTTTT.

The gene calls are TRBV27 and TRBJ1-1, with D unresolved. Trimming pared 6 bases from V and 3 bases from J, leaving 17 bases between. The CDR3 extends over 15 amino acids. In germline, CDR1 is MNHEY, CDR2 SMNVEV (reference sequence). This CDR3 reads CASSNDGLVDTEAFF. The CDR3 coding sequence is TGTGCCAGCAGCAATGACGGGTTGGTAGACACTGAAGCTTTCTTT.